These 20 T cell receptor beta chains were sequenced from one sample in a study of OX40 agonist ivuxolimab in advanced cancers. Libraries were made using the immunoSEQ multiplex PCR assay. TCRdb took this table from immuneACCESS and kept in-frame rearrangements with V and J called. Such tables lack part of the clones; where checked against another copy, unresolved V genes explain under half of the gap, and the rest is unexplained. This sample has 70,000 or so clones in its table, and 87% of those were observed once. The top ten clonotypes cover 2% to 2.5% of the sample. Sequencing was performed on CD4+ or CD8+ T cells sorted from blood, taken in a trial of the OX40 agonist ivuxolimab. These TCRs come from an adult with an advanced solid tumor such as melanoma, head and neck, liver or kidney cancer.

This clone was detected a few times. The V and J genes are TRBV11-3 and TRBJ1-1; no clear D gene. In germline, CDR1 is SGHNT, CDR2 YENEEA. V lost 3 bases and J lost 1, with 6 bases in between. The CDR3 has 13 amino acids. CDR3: CASSFEENTEAFF. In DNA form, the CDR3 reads TGTGCCAGCAGCTTCGAGGAGAACACTGAAGCTTTCTTT.

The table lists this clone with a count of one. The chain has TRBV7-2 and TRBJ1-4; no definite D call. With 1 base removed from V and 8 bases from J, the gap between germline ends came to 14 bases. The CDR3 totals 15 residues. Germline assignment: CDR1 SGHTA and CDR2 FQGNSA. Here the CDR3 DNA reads TGTGCCAGCAGCTTAGTGTCAGCAATTCCAGAAAAACTGTTTTTT. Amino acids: CASSLVSAIPEKLFF.

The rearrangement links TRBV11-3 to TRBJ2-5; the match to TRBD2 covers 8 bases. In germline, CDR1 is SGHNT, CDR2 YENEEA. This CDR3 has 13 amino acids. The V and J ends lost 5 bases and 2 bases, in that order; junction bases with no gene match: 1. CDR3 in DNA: TGTGCCAGCAGCGAGCGGGGGCAAGAGACCCAGTACTTC. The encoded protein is CASSERGQETQYF.

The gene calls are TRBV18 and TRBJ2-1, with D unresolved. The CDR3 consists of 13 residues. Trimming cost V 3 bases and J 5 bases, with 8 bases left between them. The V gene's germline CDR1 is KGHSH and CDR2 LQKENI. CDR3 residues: CASSPRTDNEQFF. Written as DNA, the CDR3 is TGTGCCAGCTCACCCCGGACGGACAATGAGCAGTTCTTC.

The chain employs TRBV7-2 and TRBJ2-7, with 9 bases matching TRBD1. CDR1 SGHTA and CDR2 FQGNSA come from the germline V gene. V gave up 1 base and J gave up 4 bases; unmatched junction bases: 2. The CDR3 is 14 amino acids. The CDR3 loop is CASSLGQGGYEQYF. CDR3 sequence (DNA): TGTGCCAGCAGCTTAGGACAGGGGGGGTACGAGCAGTACTTC. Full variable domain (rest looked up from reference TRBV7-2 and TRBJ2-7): GAGVSQSPSNKVTEKGKDVELRCDPISGHTALYWYRQSLGQGLEFLIYFQGNSAPDKSGLPSDRFSAERTGGSVSTLTIQRTQQEDSAVYLCASSLGQGGYEQYFGPGTRLTVT.

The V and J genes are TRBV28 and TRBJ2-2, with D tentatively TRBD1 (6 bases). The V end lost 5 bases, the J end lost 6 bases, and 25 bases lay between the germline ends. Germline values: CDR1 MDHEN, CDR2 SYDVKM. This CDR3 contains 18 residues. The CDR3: CASSTNPQGPPFSGELFF. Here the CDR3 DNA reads TGTGCCAGCAGTACAAACCCCCAGGGGCCTCCTTTCTCCGGGGAGCTGTTTTTT.

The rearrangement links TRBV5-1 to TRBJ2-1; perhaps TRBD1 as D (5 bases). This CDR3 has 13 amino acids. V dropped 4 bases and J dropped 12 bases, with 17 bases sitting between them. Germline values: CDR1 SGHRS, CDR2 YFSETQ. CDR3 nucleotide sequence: TGCGCCAGCAGCACGGATAGGGGCCGGATGCAGTTCTTC. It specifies CASSTDRGRMQFF.

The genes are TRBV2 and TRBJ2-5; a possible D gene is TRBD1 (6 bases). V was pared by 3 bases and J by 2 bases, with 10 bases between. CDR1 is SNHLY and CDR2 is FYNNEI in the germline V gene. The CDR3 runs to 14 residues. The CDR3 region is CASSDWDKQETQYF. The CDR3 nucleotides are TGTGCCAGCAGTGATTGGGACAAGCAAGAGACCCAGTACTTC.

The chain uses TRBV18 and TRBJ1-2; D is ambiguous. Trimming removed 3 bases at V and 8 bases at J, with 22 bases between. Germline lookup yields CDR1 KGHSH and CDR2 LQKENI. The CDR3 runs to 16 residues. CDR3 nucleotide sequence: TGTGCCAGCTCACCGGAAGGCAACTCCGGGCCGGGAGGCTACACCTTC. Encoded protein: CASSPEGNSGPGGYTF.

For the CDR3, the DNA is TGCAGCGTATGGAGGGGGGCTAATGAAAAACTGTTTTTT. It is translated as CSVWRGANEKLFF. This chain joins TRBV29-1 and TRBJ1-4; the D gene is possibly TRBD1 (6 bases). The CDR3 spans 13 residues. CDR1 and CDR2 (germline): SQVTM, ANQGSEA. Between the trimmed V and J ends, which lost 6 bases and 3 bases, there was a span of 11 bases. The full variable domain, its missing parts supplied by reference TRBV29-1 and TRBJ1-4, is SAVISQKPSRDICQRGTSLTIQCQVDSQVTMMFWYRQQPGQSLTLIATANQGSEATYESGFVIDKFPISRPNLTFSTLTVSNMSPEDSSIYLCSVWRGANEKLFFGSGTQLSVL.

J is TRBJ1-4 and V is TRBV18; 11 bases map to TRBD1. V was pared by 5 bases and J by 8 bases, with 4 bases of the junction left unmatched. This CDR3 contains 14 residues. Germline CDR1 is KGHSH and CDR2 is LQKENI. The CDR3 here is CASSSGQGEEKLFF. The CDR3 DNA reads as TGTGCCAGCTCATCGGGACAGGGGGAAGAAAAACTGTTTTTT. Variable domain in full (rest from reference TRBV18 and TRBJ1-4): NAGVMQNPRHLVRRRGQEARLRCSPMKGHSHVYWYRQLPEEGLKFMVYLQKENIIDESGMPKERFSAEFPKEGPSILRIQQVVRGDSAAYFCASSSGQGEEKLFFGSGTQLSVL.

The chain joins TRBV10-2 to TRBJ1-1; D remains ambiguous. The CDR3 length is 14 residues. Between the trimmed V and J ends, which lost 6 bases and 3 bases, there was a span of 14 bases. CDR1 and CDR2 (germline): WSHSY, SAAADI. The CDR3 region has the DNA TGCGCCAGCAGGAAGATTTTCGGGGACACTGAAGCTTTCTTT. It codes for CASRKIFGDTEAFF.

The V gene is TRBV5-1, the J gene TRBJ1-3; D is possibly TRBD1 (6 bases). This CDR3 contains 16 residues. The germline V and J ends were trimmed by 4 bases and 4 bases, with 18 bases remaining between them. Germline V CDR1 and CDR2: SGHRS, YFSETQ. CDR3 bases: TGCGCCAGCAGCCTCCCGGAGGGGGGCTCGGGAAACACCATATATTTT. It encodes CASSLPEGGSGNTIYF.

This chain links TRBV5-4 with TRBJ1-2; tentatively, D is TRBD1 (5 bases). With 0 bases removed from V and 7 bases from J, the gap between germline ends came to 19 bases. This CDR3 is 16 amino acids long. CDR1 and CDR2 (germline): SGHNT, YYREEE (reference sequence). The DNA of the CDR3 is TGTGCCAGCAGCTTGGAACGCCAAGGGGCAATAGGTGGCTACACCTTC. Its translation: CASSLERQGAIGGYTF.

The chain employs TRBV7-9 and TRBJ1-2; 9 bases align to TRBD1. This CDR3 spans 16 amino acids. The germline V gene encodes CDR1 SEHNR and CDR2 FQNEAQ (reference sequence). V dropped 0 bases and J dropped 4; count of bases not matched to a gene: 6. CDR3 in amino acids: CASSLALTGGGYGYTF. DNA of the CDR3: TGTGCCAGCAGCTTAGCCCTGACAGGGGGAGGCTATGGCTACACCTTC.

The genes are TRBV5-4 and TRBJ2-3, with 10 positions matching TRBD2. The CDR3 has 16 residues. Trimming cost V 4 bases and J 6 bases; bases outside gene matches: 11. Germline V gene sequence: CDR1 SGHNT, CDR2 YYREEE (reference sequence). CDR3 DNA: TGTGCCAGCAGCCCGAGCGGGGGGGCCGAGGGGGATACGCAGTATTTT. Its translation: CASSPSGGAEGDTQYF.

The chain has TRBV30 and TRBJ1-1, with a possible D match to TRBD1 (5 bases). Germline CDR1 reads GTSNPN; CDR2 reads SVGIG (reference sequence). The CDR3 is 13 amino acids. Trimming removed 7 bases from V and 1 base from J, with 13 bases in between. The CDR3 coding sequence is TGTGCCTCGGCAGGGACGGCGAACACTGAAGCTTTCTTT. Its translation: CASAGTANTEAFF.

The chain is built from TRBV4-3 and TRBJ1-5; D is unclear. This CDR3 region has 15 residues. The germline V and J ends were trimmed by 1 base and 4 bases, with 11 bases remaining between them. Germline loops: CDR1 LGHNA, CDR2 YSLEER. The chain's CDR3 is CASSQVSGVNQPQHF. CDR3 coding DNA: TGCGCCAGCAGCCAAGTTTCTGGGGTTAATCAGCCCCAGCATTTT.

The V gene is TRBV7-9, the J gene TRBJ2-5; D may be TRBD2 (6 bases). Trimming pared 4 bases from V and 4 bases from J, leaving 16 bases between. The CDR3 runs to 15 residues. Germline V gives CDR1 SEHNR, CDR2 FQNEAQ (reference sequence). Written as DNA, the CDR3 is TGTGCCAGCAGCTCCCAACCGGGACTGGGAGAGACCCAGTACTTC. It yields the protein CASSSQPGLGETQYF.

The CDR3, as DNA: TGTGCCAGCAGTTTCGACGGGCCAGCCACAGATACGCAGTATTTT. It specifies CASSFDGPATDTQYF. V and J are TRBV6-5 and TRBJ2-3, with D unclear. V lost 4 bases to trimming and J lost 2 bases, with 13 bases between them. CDR3 length: 15 amino acids. The germline CDR1 and CDR2 sequences are MNHEY and SVGAGI.